This T cell receptor beta chain was identified during a study of CD8 T cells in ankylosing spondylitis (dated by TCRdb to the late 2010s). Looking at the study overall: The study profiled T cell receptor beta repertoires in healthy donors and ankylosing spondylitis patients to find disease-linked TCR variants. Peripheral blood samples were taken, and synovial fluid was additionally collected from ankylosing spondylitis patients. The full study cohort was made up of about 24 ankylosing spondylitis patients and 95 to 130 healthy donors.

With respect to this clonotype: The target of this receptor is not known. It has no much larger one-base neighbor in the sample; base qualities were not kept.

From the germline V gene, CDR1 is ENHRY and CDR2 is SYGVKD. Ends trimmed: V by 2 bases, J by 2 bases; bases unmatched to a gene: 10. The CDR3 has 17 amino acids, counting the end cysteine and phenylalanine. The DNA shown is the 51-base CDR3, in frame from base 1. Instrument on record: Illumina HiSeq 2500. Quantitative 5'-RACE with molecular barcodes was used to prepare TCR beta libraries. In the original analysis: Disease-linked TCR variants were identified with a new computational method built on a probabilistic model of VDJ rearrangement. The public sequencing data were trimmed at Q25 with fastp and processed into clonotypes with MiXCR by TCRdb, which kept only in-frame beta chains. For every CDR3 protein sequence, its rows merge into one entry that carries the most common genes and DNA. The V and J calls and clone size come from TCRdb's table, not from the authors' own analysis. In all, the sample holds 200,000 to 250,000 distinct CDR3 sequences, and around 19% of those were seen once. Together, the top ten hold roughly 46% of the sample.

The full study reports these points: Some of the motif variants had been reported before in the synovial fluid and blood of reactive arthritis patients, a finding that suggests common disease-initiation mechanisms. The disease-linked clones had a CD8+ phenotype and were found at relatively low frequencies in peripheral blood. Significant enrichment of the disease-linked clones was reported in matched synovial fluid samples from ankylosing spondylitis patients. A TCR beta motif made up of several highly homologous amino acid variants appeared to be characteristic of blood from ankylosing spondylitis patients.

This receptor chain uses TRBV10-3 and TRBJ2-7; 9 bases in between match TRBD1. The source material was blood, either unsorted or a sorted T cell fraction (not recorded which). The sequence derives from a male donor with ankylosing spondylitis. The CDR3 region: CAISETTGTGWTYEQYF. The nucleotides read TGTGCCATCAGTGAGACGACCGGGACAGGGTGGACCTACGAGCAGTACTTC.